This T cell receptor beta chain was identified in a study of blood T cell repertoires in COVID-19. About the study: COVID-19 samples collected from the United States, Italy and Spain covered acute and convalescent phases. T cells, B-cell-depleted T cells, or PBMCs provided the cDNA or gDNA that served as material.

The CDR3 loop spans 16 amino acids. Germline V CDR1 and CDR2: SGHVS, FQNEAQ. Trimming took 1 base from V and 4 from J; bases not matched to a gene: 7. Original handling: From reference gene primer amplification, estimates of nucleated cell counts were derived. The data were produced by immunoSEQ multiplex PCR, yet TCRdb's version contains in-frame clones alone and is incomplete. V and J calls and clone size are given by that table; D and trimming were obtained from the DNA. This sample yields about 230,000 clones, of which around 80% are seen a single time; 27% belongs to the top ten. This sequence originates from a man in his forties with acute or convalescent COVID-19. Sequencing used peripheral blood. This chain connects TRBV7-8 to TRBJ2-1; 7 positions match TRBD1. CDR3 loop: CASSLVLGTAYNEQFF. Written as DNA, the CDR3 is TGTGCCAGCAGCTTAGTTCTAGGGACAGCTTACAATGAGCAGTTCTTC.